The 9 T cell receptor beta chains below come from one sample, sequenced in a study of blood T cell repertoires in COVID-19. Clones were read by immunoSEQ multiplex PCR, and TCRdb kept only the in-frame ones, dropping some. This sample has roughly 50,000 clones, with 84% found just once. Source material: peripheral blood. The receptor source for this set is a man between 50 and 59 years old with acute or convalescent COVID-19.

This clone was counted between two and nine times. The chain uses TRBV9 and TRBJ1-2; 10 positions match TRBD1. Germline V gene lookup returns CDR1 SGDLS and CDR2 YYNGEE. V lost 3 bases and J lost 5; bases outside the gene matches: 4. The CDR3 extends over 14 amino acids. CDR3 nucleotide sequence: TGTGCCAGCAGCGCCGGGACAGGGGTTTATGGCTACACCTTC. This codes for CASSAGTGVYGYTF.

This clone was found once. This chain's CDR3 is CASSSRTGAYGYTF. The CDR3, as DNA: TGCGCCAGCAGCTCCAGGACAGGGGCCTATGGCTACACCTTC. V gene TRBV5-1 combines with J gene TRBJ1-2; 9 bases align to TRBD1. Germline V lookup: CDR1 SGHRS, CDR2 YFSETQ. The V segment lost 3 bases and the J segment 4 bases; nucleotides outside the gene matches: 4. The CDR3 contains 14 residues.

V and J are TRBV28 and TRBJ1-1, with D perhaps TRBD1 (5 bases). V lost 3 bases and J lost 4, with 12 bases in between. CDR1 is MDHEN, CDR2 SYDVKM, per germline. The CDR3 length is 14 residues. Here the CDR3 reads CASSFSGPTTEAFF. DNA for the CDR3: TGTGCCAGCAGTTTTTCAGGGCCTACCACTGAAGCTTTCTTT.

The rearrangement uses TRBV19 and TRBJ1-3; 11 nucleotides align to TRBD1. The CDR3 has 16 residues. The V gene's germline CDR1 is LNHDA and CDR2 SQIVND (reference sequence). Germline trimming cut 6 bases from V and 1 base from J; bases unmatched to any gene: 5. The CDR3 nucleotides read TGTGCCAGTAGATCCGGGACAGGGGGATCTGGAAACACCATATATTTT. Encoded protein: CASRSGTGGSGNTIYF.

This sequence joins TRBV3-1 (or the pseudogene TRBV3-2) and TRBJ1-1; D may be TRBD1 (6 bases). Trimming took 1 base from V and 8 from J, leaving 14 bases between them. Germline values: CDR1 LGHDT, CDR2 YNNKEL (reference sequence). There are 14 residues in the CDR3. CDR3 sequence: CASSQGGHASEAFF. Written as DNA, the CDR3 is TGTGCCAGCAGCCAAGGGGGACACGCATCCGAAGCTTTCTTT.

This clone was recorded a few times. This chain uses TRBV7-3 with TRBJ2-7; a weak D match, TRBD2 (6 bases). The germline V gene encodes CDR1 SGHTA and CDR2 FQGTGA. The CDR3 is 15 amino acids. Trimming took 6 bases from V and 2 from J, leaving 17 bases between them. CDR3 protein: CASSSSPGLPYEQYF. The CDR3 nucleotides are TGTGCCAGCAGTTCTTCCCCGGGACTCCCCTACGAGCAGTACTTC.

The rearrangement links TRBV12-3 or TRBV12-4 to TRBJ2-5, with 10 positions matching TRBD1. The CDR3 extends over 12 amino acids. Trimming cost V 9 bases and J 4 bases; bases outside gene matches: 2. The chain's CDR3 is CARDRGRETQYF. The CDR3 DNA follows: TGTGCCAGAGACAGGGGGCGAGAGACCCAGTACTTC.

The chain couples TRBV5-6 to TRBJ1-1; D possibly corresponds to TRBD1 (5 bases). V lost 5 bases and J 1 base, leaving 15 bases between the germline ends. CDR1 is SGHDT and CDR2 is YYEEEE in the germline V gene. This CDR3 is built from 15 residues. This chain's CDR3 is CASRKTDSPNTEAFF. The CDR3 DNA reads TGTGCCAGCAGAAAGACTGACAGCCCGAACACTGAAGCTTTCTTT.

This clone has a single count. CDR3 nucleotide sequence: TGTGCCAGCAGCCAAGTAGGGACTAGCAGGACCGGGGAGCTGTTTTTT. Its protein is CASSQVGTSRTGELFF. This rearrangement joins TRBV14 to TRBJ2-2; TRBD2 aligns across 9 bases. The CDR3 has 16 amino acids. V shed 1 base, J shed 5 bases, and the junction held 5 bases outside the gene matches. Germline CDR1 reads SGHDN; CDR2 reads FVKESK.